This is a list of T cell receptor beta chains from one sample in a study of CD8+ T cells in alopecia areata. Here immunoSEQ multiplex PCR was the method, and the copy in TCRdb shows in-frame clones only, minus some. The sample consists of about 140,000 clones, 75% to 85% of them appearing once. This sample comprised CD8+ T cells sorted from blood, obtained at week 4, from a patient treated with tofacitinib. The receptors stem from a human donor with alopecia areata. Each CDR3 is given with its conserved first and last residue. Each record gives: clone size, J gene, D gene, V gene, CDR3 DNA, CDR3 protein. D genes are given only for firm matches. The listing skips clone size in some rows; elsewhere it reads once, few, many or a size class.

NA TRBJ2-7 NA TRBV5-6 TGTGCCAGCAGCTTAGGAGACCCGGGATACGAGCAGTACTTC CASSLGDPGYEQYF
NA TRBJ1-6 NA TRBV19 TGTGCCAGTAGTATACAGGGGTCGGTTTCACCCCTCCACTTT CASSIQGSVSPLHF
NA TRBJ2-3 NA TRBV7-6 TGTGCCAGCAGCGCCAGGGCAGATACGCAGTATTTT CASSARADTQYF
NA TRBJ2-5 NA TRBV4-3 TGCGCCAGCAGCCAAGTGGGGTACCAAGAGACCCAGTACTTC CASSQVGYQETQYF
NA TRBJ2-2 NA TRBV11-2 TGTGCCAGCAGCTCCGGGACTCCCGGGGAGCTGTTTTTT CASSSGTPGELFF
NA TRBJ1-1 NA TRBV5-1 TGCGCCAGCAGCCCGACACAGGCGAACACTGAAGCTTTCTTT CASSPTQANTEAFF
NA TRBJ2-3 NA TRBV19 TGTGCCAGCCAACCGGGCCTATCCAAATCAGATACGCAGTATTTT CASQPGLSKSDTQYF
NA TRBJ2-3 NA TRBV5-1 TGCGCCAGCAGCTTGTGGGGCGGGAGCACAGATACGCAGTATTTT CASSLWGGSTDTQYF
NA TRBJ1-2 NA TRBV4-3 TGCGCCAGCAGCCAAGATCCCCGGGAAAATAACTATGGCTACACCTTC CASSQDPRENNYGYTF
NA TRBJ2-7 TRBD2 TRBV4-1 TGCGCCAGCAGCCATACTAGCGGGGGACCCTACGAGCAGTACTTC CASSHTSGGPYEQYF
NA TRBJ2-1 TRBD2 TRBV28 TGTGCCAGCAGCCTTAGCGGGGAGGAATACAATGAGCAGTTCTTC CASSLSGEEYNEQFF
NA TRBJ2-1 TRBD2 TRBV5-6 TGTGCCAGCATCCCAGGGACTAGTAATGAGCAGTTCTTC CASIPGTSNEQFF
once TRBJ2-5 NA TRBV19 TGTGCCAGTAGTATTGTGGCCGGAGAGACCCAGTACTTC CASSIVAGETQYF
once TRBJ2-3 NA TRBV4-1 TGCGCCAGCAGCCAAGTCCTAACCACAGATACGCAGTATTTT CASSQVLTTDTQYF
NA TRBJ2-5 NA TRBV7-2 TGTGCCAGCAGCTTGGGCGAAGAGACCCAGTACTTC CASSLGEETQYF
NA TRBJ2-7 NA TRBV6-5 TGTGCCAGCAGTTATCTCGGAGGGGACGAGCAGTACTTC CASSYLGGDEQYF
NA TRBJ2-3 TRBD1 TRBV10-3 TGTGCCATCAGTGTAGACAGGGCTTCGGATACGCAGTATTTT CAISVDRASDTQYF
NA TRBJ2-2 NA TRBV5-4 TGTGCCAGCAGCTTGGAGGGGCCGGTCAACACCGGGGAGCTGTTTTTT CASSLEGPVNTGELFF
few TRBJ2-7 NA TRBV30 TGTGCCTGGATCCCGCAGGGTGGTGGCGAGCAGTACTTC CAWIPQGGGEQYF
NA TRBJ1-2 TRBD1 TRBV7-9 TGTGCCAGCAGCTCGCCCCGGACAGGGGGCGGGTATGGCTACACCTTC CASSSPRTGGGYGYTF
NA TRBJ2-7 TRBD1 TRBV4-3 TGCGCCAGCAGCCTCACGCAGACAGGGCCGTACGAGCAGTACTTC CASSLTQTGPYEQYF
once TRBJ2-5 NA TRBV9 TGTGCCAGCAGCGTTGAGGGGGTAGAAGAGACCCAGTACTTC CASSVEGVEETQYF
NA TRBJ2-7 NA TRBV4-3 TGCGCCAGCAGCCCTACGACAGGAGCCTACGAGCAGTACTTC CASSPTTGAYEQYF
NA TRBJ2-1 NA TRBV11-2 NA CASSFRGRAGDEQFF
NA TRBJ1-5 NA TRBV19 TGTGCCAGTAGAACAGGGCCTAATCAGCCCCAGCATTTT CASRTGPNQPQHF
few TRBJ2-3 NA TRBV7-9 TGTGCCAGCACCCCCCTAGCTGGACGCGGAACAGATACGCAGTATTTT CASTPLAGRGTDTQYF
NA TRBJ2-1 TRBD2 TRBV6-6 TGTGCCAGCATTAAGATAGCGGGGGAGCAGTTCTTC CASIKIAGEQFF
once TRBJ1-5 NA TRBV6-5 TGTGCCAGCAGCCTTTCAGGGTGGGGCAATCAGCCCCAGCATTTT CASSLSGWGNQPQHF
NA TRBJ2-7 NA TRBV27 TGTGCCAGCAGTTCTACGATACAGGGAGCCCGCTCCTACGAGCAGTACTTC CASSSTIQGARSYEQYF
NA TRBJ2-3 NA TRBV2 TGTGCCAGCAGTGAACGGGTTACTGTCCCTAGCACAGATACGCAGTATTTT CASSERVTVPSTDTQYF
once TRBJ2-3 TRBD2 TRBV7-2 TGTGCCAGCAGCGTGGGACTAGCGGGGGGGGCGAGTACAGATACGCAGTATTTT CASSVGLAGGASTDTQYF
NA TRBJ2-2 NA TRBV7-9 TGTGCCAGCAGCTTAACCCCTCGCTACCTTTACACCGGGGAGCTGTTTTTT CASSLTPRYLYTGELFF
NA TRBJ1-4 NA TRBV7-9 TGTGCCAGCAGCGGGTGGAGGGTATTGGATGAAAAACTGTTTTTT CASSGWRVLDEKLFF
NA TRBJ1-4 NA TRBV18 TGTGCCAGCTCACCACCCGCGGACCAACTCAAACTGTTTTTT CASSPPADQLKLFF
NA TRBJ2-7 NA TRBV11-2 TGTGCCAGCAGCAACGCTTACGAGCAGTACTTC CASSNAYEQYF
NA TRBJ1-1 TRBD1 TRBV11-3 TGTGCCAGCAGCTTAGGATGGAGGGACAGGGGCACTGAAGCTTTCTTT CASSLGWRDRGTEAFF
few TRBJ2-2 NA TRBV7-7 TGTGCTAGCAGCTTAGGTCGCGGCACCGGGGAGCTGTTTTTT CASSLGRGTGELFF
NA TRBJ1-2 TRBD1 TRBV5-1 TGCGCCAGCAGCGGCTCCGGGACAGGCTATGGCTACACCTTC CASSGSGTGYGYTF
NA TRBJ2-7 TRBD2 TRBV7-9 TGTGCCAGCAGCTCCCTGGGAGGGGCCTACGAGCAGTACTTC CASSSLGGAYEQYF
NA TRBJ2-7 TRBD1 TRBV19 TGTGCCAGTAGCCCGGGACAGGGGTCCTCCTACGAGCAGTACTTC CASSPGQGSSYEQYF
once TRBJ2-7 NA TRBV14 TGTGCCAGCAGCCTCGGACCCGCGGGGGAGCAGTACTTC CASSLGPAGEQYF
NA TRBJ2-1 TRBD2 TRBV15 TGTGCCACCAGCCTTGGGCTAGCGGGGGATGAGCAGTTCTTC CATSLGLAGDEQFF
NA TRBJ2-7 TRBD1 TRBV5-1 TGCGCCAGCTGCACCGGGACAGGCTCCTACGAGCAGTACTTC CASCTGTGSYEQYF
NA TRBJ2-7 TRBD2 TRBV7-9 TGTGCCAGCAGGCCGGGACTAGCGGGGTTCTCCTACGAGCAGTACTTC CASRPGLAGFSYEQYF
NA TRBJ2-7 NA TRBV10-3 TGTGCCATCAGTTTTGACCGGACCTACGAGCAGTACTTC CAISFDRTYEQYF
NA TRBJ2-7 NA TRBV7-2 TGTGCCAGCAGCTTAATACCGGGAGAGCAGTACTTC CASSLIPGEQYF
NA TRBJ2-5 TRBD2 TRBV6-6 TGTGCCAGCAGTTACTCCAGCGGGGGGCTACAAGAGACCCAGTACTTC CASSYSSGGLQETQYF
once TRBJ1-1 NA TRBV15 TGTGCCACCCTTCAGAGGGGGTTGAACACTGAAGCTTTCTTT CATLQRGLNTEAFF
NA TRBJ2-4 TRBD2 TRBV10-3 TGTGCCATCAGTGAGTCTATGGCGCCCGGGACTAGCGTGGCCAAAAACATTCAGTACTTC CAISESMAPGTSVAKNIQYF
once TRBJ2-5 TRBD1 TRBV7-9 TGTGCCAGCAGCCTATGGACAGGGCTGGAGACCCAGTACTTC CASSLWTGLETQYF
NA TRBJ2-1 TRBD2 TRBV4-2 TGTGCCAGCAGCCAAGAATACTGGCTAGCGGGGGGGCCGGATGAGCAGTTCTTC CASSQEYWLAGGPDEQFF
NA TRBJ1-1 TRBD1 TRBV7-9 TGTGCCAGCAGCTTACCGTCTGTCGGGACAGCGAACACTGAAGCTTTCTTT CASSLPSVGTANTEAFF
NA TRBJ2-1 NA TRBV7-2 TGTGCCAGCAGCCTAACCTGGGACTTCTACAATGAGCAGTTCTTC CASSLTWDFYNEQFF
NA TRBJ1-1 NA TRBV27 TGTGCCAGCAGTCTCTTGGGTACGGGCACTGAAGCTTTCTTT CASSLLGTGTEAFF
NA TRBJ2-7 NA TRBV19 TGTGCCAGTAGTATAGCGGGGGACTACGAGCAGTACTTC CASSIAGDYEQYF
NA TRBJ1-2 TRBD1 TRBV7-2 TGTGCCAGCAGCTTAGCGGGACAGGGGGCGGATGGCTACACCTTC CASSLAGQGADGYTF
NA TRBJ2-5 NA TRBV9 TGTGCCAGCAGCGTAGCAGGGTCAGTGCAAGAGACCCAGTACTTC CASSVAGSVQETQYF
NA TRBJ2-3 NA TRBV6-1 TGTGCCAGCAGTGAAGTCGGTTATGGCACAGATACGCAGTATTTT CASSEVGYGTDTQYF
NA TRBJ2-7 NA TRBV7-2 TGTGCCAGCAGCTTCAGGGCCTACGAGCAGTACTTC CASSFRAYEQYF